This T cell receptor beta chain came from a study of cytomegalovirus exposure and HLA in healthy donors. Findings of the study overall: Common viral pathogens seemed to be connected with several of the most significant clusters, according to a later analysis. Most TCR sequences were seen very rarely across donors, but some public TCRs occurred in many.

With regard to this clone: The antigen remains undetermined.

Primers included in the PCR were 60 Vbeta and 13 Jbeta primers. Sequencing used immunoSEQ multiplex PCR; TCRdb keeps in-frame clones, though not all of them. The table has more than 80,000 clones, 60% to 80% seen once; the top ten hold 0.79%. Germline V gene sequence: CDR1 MNHEY, CDR2 SMNVEV (reference sequence). V lost 4 bases, J lost 4 bases, and 10 bases lay in between. The CDR3 contains 13 residues. The clonotype was recovered from a boy younger than 18 in good health and CMV-seronegative. The rearrangement joins TRBV27 to TRBJ1-1; D gene ambiguous. Sequencing input: PBMCs. Here the CDR3 reads CASSSVEGTEAFF. CDR3 in DNA: TGTGCCAGCAGTTCAGTAGAGGGCACTGAAGCTTTCTTT.